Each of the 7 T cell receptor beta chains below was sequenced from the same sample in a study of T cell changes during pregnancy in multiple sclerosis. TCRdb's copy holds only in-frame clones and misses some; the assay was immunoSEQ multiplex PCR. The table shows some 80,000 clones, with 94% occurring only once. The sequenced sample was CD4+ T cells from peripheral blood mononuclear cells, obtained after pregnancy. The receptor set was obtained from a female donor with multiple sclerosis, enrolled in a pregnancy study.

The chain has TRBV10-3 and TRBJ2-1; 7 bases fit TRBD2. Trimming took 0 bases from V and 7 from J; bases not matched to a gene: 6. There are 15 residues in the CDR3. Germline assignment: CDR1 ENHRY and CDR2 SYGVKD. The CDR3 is CAISESGGPENEQFF. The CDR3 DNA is TGTGCCATCAGTGAGTCGGGAGGGCCGGAAAATGAGCAGTTCTTC.

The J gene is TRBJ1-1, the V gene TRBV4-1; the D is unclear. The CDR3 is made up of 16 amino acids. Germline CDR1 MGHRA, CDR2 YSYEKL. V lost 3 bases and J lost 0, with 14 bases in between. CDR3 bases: TGCGCCAGCAGCCACGACGCGGGCCGAATGAACACTGAAGCTTTCTTT. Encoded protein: CASSHDAGRMNTEAFF.

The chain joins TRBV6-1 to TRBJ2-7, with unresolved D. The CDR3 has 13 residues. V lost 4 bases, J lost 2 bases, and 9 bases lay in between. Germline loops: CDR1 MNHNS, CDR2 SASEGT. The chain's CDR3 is CASSAAPAYEQYF. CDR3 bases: TGTGCCAGCAGTGCTGCGCCCGCCTACGAGCAGTACTTC.

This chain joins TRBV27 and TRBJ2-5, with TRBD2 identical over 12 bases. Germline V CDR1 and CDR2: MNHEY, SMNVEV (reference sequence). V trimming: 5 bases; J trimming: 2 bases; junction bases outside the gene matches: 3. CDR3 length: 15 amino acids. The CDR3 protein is CASSGTSGPQETQYF. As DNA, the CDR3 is TGTGCCAGCAGTGGGACTAGCGGGCCTCAAGAGACCCAGTACTTC.

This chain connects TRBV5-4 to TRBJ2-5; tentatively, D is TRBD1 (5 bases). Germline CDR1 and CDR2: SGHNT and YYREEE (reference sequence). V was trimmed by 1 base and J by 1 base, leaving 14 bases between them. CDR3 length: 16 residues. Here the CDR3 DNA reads TGTGCCAGCAGCTTGAGCAGGGCCTACGTCCAAGAGACCCAGTACTTC. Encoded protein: CASSLSRAYVQETQYF.

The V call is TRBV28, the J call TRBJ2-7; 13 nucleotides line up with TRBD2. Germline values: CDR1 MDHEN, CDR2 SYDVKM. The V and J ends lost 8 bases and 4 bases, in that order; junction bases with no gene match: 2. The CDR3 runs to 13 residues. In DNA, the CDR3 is TGTGCCAGCTCGACTAGCGGGAGGTACGAGCAGTACTTC. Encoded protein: CASSTSGRYEQYF.

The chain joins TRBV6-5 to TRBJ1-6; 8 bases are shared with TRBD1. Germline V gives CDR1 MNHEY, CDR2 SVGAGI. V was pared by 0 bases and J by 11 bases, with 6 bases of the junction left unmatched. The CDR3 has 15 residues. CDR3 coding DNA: TGTGCCAGCAGTTACTCGAGTGACAGGGGTGCACCCCTCCACTTT. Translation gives CASSYSSDRGAPLHF.